These T cell receptor beta chains were read from a single sample in a study of blood T cell repertoires in COVID-19. Using immunoSEQ multiplex PCR, the repertoire was profiled, and TCRdb retains in-frame clones only, with some absent. The sample contains roughly 55,000 clones, around 80% of which appear only once. Specimen: peripheral blood. The source of these receptors is a man of 80 years or more with acute or convalescent COVID-19. The CDR3 runs from the conserved cysteine through the conserved F or W. Fields, in order: D gene, V gene, J gene, clone size, CDR3 DNA, CDR3 protein. D genes are given only for firm matches. Some rows have no size entry. The others give once, few or many, or a class for an expanded clone.

d_call: -
v_call: TRBV11-3
j_call: TRBJ2-5
clone_size: -
cdr3_nt: TGTGCCAGCAGCTTAAAAGCCAGAGCGCAAGAGACCCAGTACTTC
cdr3_aa: CASSLKARAQETQYF

d_call: TRBD1
v_call: TRBV11-1
j_call: TRBJ2-7
clone_size: -
cdr3_nt: TGTGCCAGCAGCATTTCGGGACAGTATACCTACGAGCAGTACTTC
cdr3_aa: CASSISGQYTYEQYF

d_call: TRBD1
v_call: TRBV5-1
j_call: TRBJ2-2
clone_size: -
cdr3_nt: TGCGCCAGCAGCGCGGGACAGGAGAACACCGGGGAGCTGTTTTTT
cdr3_aa: CASSAGQENTGELFF

d_call: TRBD1
v_call: TRBV15
j_call: TRBJ1-2
clone_size: once
cdr3_nt: TGTGCCACCAGCGGAGAAACCTCTGACAGGGGAAATGGCTACACCTTC
cdr3_aa: CATSGETSDRGNGYTF

d_call: TRBD1
v_call: TRBV7-9
j_call: TRBJ2-3
clone_size: -
cdr3_nt: TGTGCCAGCAGCAAAGGACAGGGGAGGGATACGCAGTATTTT
cdr3_aa: CASSKGQGRDTQYF

d_call: TRBD1
v_call: TRBV10-3
j_call: TRBJ1-3
clone_size: -
cdr3_nt: TGTGCCATCAGTCGGGACAGCGGCCGGGCATCCGGAAACACCATATATTTT
cdr3_aa: CAISRDSGRASGNTIYF

d_call: TRBD1
v_call: TRBV2
j_call: TRBJ1-4
clone_size: -
cdr3_nt: TGTGCCAGCAGTGAGGGGACAGGGGAAAAACTGTTTTTT
cdr3_aa: CASSEGTGEKLFF

d_call: -
v_call: TRBV10-1
j_call: TRBJ1-5
clone_size: -
cdr3_nt: TGCGCAAAGGCGACTGAGGCAGTTCAGCCCCAGCATTTT
cdr3_aa: CAKATEAVQPQHF

d_call: -
v_call: TRBV2
j_call: TRBJ2-5
clone_size: -
cdr3_nt: TGTGCCAGCAGTGAAGCCGGTAGCGTAAAGACCCAGTACTTC
cdr3_aa: CASSEAGSVKTQYF

d_call: -
v_call: TRBV3-1/TRBV3-2
j_call: TRBJ1-1
clone_size: -
cdr3_nt: TGTGCCAGCAGCCAGCAGGGTGAAGCTTTCTTT
cdr3_aa: CASSQQGEAFF

d_call: TRBD2
v_call: TRBV28
j_call: TRBJ2-3
clone_size: -
cdr3_nt: TGTGCCAGCAGGCATCGGGGGGAGAACACAGATACGCAGTATTTT
cdr3_aa: CASRHRGENTDTQYF

d_call: TRBD1
v_call: TRBV12-5
j_call: TRBJ2-7
clone_size: once
cdr3_nt: TGTGCTAGTGCCCTCGAACAGGGGGCGTTTTACGAGCAGTACTTC
cdr3_aa: CASALEQGAFYEQYF

d_call: TRBD2
v_call: TRBV18
j_call: TRBJ2-5
clone_size: -
cdr3_nt: TGTGCCAGCGGACTAGCGGGGGGTGAAGAGACCCAGTACTTC
cdr3_aa: CASGLAGGEETQYF

d_call: TRBD1
v_call: TRBV7-3
j_call: TRBJ2-3
clone_size: -
cdr3_nt: TGTGCCAGCAGCGATCCGGGACAGCGAGGAGCAGATACGCAGTATTTT
cdr3_aa: CASSDPGQRGADTQYF